This T cell receptor beta chain was retrieved from a study of blood T cell repertoires in COVID-19. Across the whole study: Samples taken during acute and convalescent COVID-19 were collected in the United States, Italy and Spain. The cDNA or gDNA used as material had been derived from T cells, B-cell-depleted T cells, or PBMCs.

The Seattle site enrolled patients during active infection and followed them longitudinally. Original data processing: From reference gene primer amplification, estimates of nucleated cell counts were derived. The repertoire was sequenced with immunoSEQ multiplex PCR; TCRdb's copy has only in-frame clones and lacks some. The V and J calls and the clone size are those of that table, but D and trimming were determined from the DNA. The profile shows roughly 180,000 clones, roughly 85% of them singletons. The germline CDR1 and CDR2 sequences are SGHTA and FQGNSA. The CDR3 extends over 14 amino acids. Trimming removed 4 bases at V and 5 bases at J, with 12 bases between.

This clonotype originated in a woman between 50 and 59 years old with COVID-19, enrolled during active disease. V and J are TRBV7-2 and TRBJ2-1; D gene unclear. Input material: peripheral blood. DNA for the CDR3: TGTGCCAGCAGCTCCCCCTACCAAGACAATGAGCAGTTCTTC. Translation gives CASSSPYQDNEQFF.